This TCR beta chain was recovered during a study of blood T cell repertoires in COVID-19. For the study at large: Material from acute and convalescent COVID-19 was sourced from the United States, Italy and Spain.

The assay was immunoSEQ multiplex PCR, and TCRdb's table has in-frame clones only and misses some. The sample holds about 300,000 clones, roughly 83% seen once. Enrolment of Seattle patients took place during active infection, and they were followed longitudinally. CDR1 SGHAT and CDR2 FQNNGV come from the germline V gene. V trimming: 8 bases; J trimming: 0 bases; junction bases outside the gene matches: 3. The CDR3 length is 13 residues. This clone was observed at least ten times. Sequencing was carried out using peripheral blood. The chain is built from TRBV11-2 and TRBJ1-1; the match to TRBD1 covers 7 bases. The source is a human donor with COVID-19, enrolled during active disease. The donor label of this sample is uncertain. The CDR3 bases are TGTGCCAGCGACAGGGTGGTGAACACTGAAGCTTTCTTT. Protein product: CASDRVVNTEAFF.